The entry below describes one T cell receptor beta chain. Losses at the gene ends were 1 base for V and 3 bases for J; bases not matched to a gene: 4. This CDR3 has 16 residues. CDR1 and CDR2 from the germline V gene are SGHTA and FQGNSA. The sample is drawn from a study of T cells in Graves' hyperthyroidism and ophthalmopathy. Graves' hyperthyroidism showing no ophthalmopathy progression within 18 months was considered stable. Orbital computed tomography and thyroid ultrasound, together with serum TRAb and thyroxine and clinical symptoms, were used for diagnoses. Researchers amplified the TCR beta CDR3 regions from RNA transcripts. TCR CDR3 regions were first amplified by RT-PCR with HTBI primers. TCRdb itself ran the multiplex PCR reads through MiXCR, one entry per CDR3 protein. The sample lists over 700,000 distinct CDR3 sequences, over 35% occurring once.

This rearrangement joins TRBV7-2 to TRBJ2-2, with 8 bases matching TRBD1. The source of this sequence is a woman aged 35 to 49 with Graves' hyperthyroidism. The sequencing sample was made of blood. The CDR3 region has the DNA TGTGCCAGCAGCTTAGGCAGGGGGCAATACACCGGGGAGCTGTTTTTT. Encoded protein: CASSLGRGQYTGELFF.